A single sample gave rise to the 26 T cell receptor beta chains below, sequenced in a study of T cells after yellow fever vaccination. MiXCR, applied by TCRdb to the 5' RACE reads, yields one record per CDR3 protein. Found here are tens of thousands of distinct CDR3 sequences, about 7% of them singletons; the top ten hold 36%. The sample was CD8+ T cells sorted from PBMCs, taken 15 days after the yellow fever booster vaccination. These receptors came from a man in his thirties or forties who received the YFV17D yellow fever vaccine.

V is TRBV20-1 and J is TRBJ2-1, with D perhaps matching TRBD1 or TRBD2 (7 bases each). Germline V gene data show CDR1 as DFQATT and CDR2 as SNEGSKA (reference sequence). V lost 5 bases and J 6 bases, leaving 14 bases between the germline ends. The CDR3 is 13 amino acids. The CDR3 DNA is TGCAGTGCTGAGCGGGACAGCGCCAATGAGCAGTTCTTC. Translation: CSAERDSANEQFF.

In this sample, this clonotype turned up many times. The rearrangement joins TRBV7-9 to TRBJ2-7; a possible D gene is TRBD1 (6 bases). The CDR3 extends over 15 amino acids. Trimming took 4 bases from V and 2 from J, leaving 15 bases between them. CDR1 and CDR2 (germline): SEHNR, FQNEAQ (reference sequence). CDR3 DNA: TGTGCCAGCAGCTCTATCAGAGGACAGCCCTACGAGCAGTACTTC. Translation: CASSSIRGQPYEQYF. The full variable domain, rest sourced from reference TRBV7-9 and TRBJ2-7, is DTGVSQNPRHKITKRGQNVTFRCDPISEHNRLYWYRQTLGQGPEFLTYFQNEAQLEKSRLLSDRFSAERPKGSFSTLEIQRTEQGDSAMYLCASSSIRGQPYEQYFGPGTRLTVT.

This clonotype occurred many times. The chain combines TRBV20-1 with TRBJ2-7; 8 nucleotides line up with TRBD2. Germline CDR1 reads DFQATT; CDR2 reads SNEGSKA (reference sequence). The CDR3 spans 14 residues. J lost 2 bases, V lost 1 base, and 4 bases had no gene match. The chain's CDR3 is CSARVRTSPYEQYF. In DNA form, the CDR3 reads TGCAGTGCTAGAGTACGGACTAGCCCCTACGAGCAGTACTTC.

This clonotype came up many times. The CDR3 region is CASSLGVSGGTFSYEQYF. CDR3 DNA sequence: TGTGCCAGCAGCTTGGGGGTTTCGGGCGGGACATTCTCCTACGAGCAGTACTTC. This sequence joins TRBV11-2 and TRBJ2-7, with D perhaps given as TRBD1 or TRBD2 (6 bases each). Germline V gene data show CDR1 as SGHAT and CDR2 as FQNNGV. This CDR3 has 18 residues. Between the trimmed V and J ends, which lost 3 bases and 0 bases, there was a span of 21 bases.

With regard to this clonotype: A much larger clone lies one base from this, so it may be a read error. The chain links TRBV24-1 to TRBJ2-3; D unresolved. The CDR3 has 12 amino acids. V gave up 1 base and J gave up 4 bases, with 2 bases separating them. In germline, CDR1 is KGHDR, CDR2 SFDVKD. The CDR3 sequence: CATSDFADTQYF. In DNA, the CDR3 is TGTGCCACCAGTGATTTCGCAGATACGCAGTATTTT.

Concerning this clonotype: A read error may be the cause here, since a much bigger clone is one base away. The CDR3 loop is CSGTGTGYNGELFF. Here the CDR3 DNA reads TGCAGTGGGACCGGGACAGGGTACAATGGGGAGCTGTTTTTT. The chain employs TRBV20-1 and TRBJ2-2; TRBD1 agrees at 9 bases. J lost 8 bases, V lost 7 bases, and 11 bases had no gene match. The germline gives CDR1 DFQATT, CDR2 SNEGSKA (reference sequence). The CDR3 totals 14 residues.

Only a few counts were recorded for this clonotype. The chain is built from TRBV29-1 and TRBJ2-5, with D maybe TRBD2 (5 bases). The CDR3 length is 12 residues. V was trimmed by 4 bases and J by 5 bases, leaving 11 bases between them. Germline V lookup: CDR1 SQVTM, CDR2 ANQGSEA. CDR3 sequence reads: CSVVFGEETQYF. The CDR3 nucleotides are TGCAGCGTTGTTTTCGGGGAGGAGACCCAGTACTTC.

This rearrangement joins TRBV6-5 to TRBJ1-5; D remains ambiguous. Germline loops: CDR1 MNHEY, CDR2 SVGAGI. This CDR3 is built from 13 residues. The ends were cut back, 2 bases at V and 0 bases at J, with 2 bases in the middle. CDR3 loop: CASSYNSNQPQHF. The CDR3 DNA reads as TGTGCCAGCAGTTACAATAGCAATCAGCCCCAGCATTTT.

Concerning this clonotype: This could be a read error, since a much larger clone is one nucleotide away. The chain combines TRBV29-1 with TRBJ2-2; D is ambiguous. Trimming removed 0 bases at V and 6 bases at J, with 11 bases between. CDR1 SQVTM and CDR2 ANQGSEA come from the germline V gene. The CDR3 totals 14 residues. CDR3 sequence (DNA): TGCAGCGTTGAAGACCCCTCGGCTCCCGGGGAGCTGTTTTTT. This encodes CSVEDPSAPGELFF.

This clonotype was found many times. Here the CDR3 DNA reads TGTGCCAGCAGGCCAAGTCAGGGTATCAGATATGGCTACACCTTC. The encoded protein is CASRPSQGIRYGYTF. This sequence joins TRBV27 and TRBJ1-2; D might be TRBD1 (5 bases). CDR1 is MNHEY and CDR2 is SMNVEV in the germline V gene (reference sequence). V dropped 6 bases and J dropped 5 bases, with 19 bases sitting between them. The CDR3 has 15 amino acids.

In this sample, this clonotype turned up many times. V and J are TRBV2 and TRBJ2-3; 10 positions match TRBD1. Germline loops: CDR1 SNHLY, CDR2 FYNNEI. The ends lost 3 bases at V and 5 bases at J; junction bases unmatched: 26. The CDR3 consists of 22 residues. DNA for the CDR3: TGTGCCAGCAGTGAGTGGTTCGTGGGACAGGGGAGTTGGCGCGGTAAGGAAGATACGCAGTATTTT. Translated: CASSEWFVGQGSWRGKEDTQYF.

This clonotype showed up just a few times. This chain's CDR3 is CASSESRYGGDEQYF. The CDR3 DNA follows: TGCGCCAGCAGTGAGTCGAGGTATGGGGGTGACGAGCAGTACTTC. The V call is TRBV10-1, the J call TRBJ2-7; D possibly matches TRBD1 or TRBD2 (5 bases each). From germline, CDR1 is WNHNN and CDR2 SYGVQD (reference sequence). V was clipped by 0 bases and J by 5 bases, with 14 bases between them. This CDR3 region has 15 residues.

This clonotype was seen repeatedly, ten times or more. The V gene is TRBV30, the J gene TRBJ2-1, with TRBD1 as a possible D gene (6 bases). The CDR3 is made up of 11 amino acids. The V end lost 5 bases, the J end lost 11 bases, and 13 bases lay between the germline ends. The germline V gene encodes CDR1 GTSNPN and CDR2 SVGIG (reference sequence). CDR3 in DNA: TGTGCCTGGGACACAGGGCCCCAGCAGTTCTTC. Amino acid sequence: CAWDTGPQQFF.

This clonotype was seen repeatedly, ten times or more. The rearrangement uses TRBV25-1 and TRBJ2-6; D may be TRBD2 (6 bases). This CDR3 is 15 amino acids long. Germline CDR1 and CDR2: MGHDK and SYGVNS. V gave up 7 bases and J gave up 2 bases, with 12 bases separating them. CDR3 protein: CASTPGGTGANVLTF. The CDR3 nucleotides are TGTGCCAGCACACCTGGAGGGACTGGGGCCAACGTCCTGACTTTC.

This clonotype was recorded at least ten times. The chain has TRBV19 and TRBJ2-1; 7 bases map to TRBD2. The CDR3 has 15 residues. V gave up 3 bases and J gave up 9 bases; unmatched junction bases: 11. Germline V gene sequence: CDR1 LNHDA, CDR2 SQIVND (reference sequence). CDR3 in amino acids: CASSIKREGRVEQFF. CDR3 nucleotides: TGTGCCAGTAGTATTAAGAGGGAGGGCCGAGTTGAGCAGTTCTTC.

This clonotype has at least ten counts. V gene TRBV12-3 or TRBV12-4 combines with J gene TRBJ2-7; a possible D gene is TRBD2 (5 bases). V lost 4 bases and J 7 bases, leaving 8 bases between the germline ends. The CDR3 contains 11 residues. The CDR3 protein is CASSSLAEQYF. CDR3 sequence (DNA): TGTGCCAGCAGTTCCCTAGCAGAGCAGTACTTC.

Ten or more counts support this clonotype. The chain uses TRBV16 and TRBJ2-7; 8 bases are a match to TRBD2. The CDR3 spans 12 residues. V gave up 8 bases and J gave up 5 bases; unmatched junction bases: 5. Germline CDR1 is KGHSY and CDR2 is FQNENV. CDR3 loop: CASEAGDDEQYF. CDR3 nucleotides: TGTGCCAGCGAAGCGGGAGATGACGAGCAGTACTTC.

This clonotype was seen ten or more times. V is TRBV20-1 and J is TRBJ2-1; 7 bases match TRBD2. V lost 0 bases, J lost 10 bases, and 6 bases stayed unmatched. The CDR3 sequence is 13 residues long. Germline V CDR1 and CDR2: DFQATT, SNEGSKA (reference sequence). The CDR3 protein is CSAREARAGEQFF. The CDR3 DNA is TGCAGTGCTAGAGAAGCACGAGCGGGAGAGCAGTTCTTC.

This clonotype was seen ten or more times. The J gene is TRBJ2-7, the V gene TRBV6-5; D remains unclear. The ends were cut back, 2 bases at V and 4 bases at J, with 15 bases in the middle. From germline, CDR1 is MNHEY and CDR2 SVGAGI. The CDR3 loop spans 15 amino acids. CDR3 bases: TGTGCCAGCAGTTACGATGCTGGGATCGGTTACGAGCAGTACTTC. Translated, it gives CASSYDAGIGYEQYF.

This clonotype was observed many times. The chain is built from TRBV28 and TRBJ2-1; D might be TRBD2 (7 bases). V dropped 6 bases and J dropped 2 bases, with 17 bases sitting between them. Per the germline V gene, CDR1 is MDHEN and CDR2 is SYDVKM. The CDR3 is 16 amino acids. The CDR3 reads CASSSGGGRTYNEQFF. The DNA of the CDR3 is TGTGCCAGCAGCTCCGGGGGCGGGAGAACCTACAATGAGCAGTTCTTC. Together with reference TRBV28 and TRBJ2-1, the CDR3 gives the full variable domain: DVKVTQSSRYLVKRTGEKVFLECVQDMDHENMFWYRQDPGLGLRLIYFSYDVKMKEKGDIPEGYSVSREKKERFSLILESASTNQTSMYLCASSSGGGRTYNEQFFGPGTRLTVL.

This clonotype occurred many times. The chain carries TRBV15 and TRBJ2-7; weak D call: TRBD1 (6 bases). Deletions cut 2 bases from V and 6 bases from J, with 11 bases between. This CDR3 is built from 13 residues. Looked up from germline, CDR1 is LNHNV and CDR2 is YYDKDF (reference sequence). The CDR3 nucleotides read TGTGCCACCAGCAGACAGGGGTATCTCGAGCAGTACTTC. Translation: CATSRQGYLEQYF.

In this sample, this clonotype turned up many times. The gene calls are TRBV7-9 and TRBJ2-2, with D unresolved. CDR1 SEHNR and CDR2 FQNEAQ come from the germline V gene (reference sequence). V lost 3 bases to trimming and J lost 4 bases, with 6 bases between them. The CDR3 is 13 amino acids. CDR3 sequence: CASSFSSTGELFF. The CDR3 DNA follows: TGTGCCAGCAGCTTTAGCAGCACCGGGGAGCTGTTTTTT.

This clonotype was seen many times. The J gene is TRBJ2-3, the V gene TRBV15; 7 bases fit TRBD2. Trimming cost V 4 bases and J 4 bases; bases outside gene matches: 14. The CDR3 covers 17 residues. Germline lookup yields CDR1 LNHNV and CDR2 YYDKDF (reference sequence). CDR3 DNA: TGTGCCACCAGCACTTCCCTGATGGGCGGGAGCGCAGATACGCAGTATTTT. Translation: CATSTSLMGGSADTQYF.

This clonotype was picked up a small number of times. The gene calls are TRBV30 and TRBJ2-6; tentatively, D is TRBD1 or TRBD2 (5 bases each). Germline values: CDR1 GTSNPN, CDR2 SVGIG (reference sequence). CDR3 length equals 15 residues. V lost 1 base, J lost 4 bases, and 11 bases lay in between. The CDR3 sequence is CAWSGEGMGANVLTF. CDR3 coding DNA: TGTGCCTGGAGTGGCGAGGGGATGGGGGCCAACGTCCTGACTTTC.

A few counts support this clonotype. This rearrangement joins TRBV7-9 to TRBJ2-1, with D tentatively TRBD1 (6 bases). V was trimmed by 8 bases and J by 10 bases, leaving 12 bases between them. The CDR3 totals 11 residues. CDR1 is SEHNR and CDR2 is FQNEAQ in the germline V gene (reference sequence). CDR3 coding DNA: TGTGCCAGCGTAGGAGGACAGGAGCAGTTCTTC. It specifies CASVGGQEQFF.

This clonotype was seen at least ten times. CDR3 loop: CSAPSGDLYEQYF. CDR3 sequence (DNA): TGCAGTGCCCCCTCCGGGGACTTATACGAGCAGTACTTC. The J gene is TRBJ2-7, the V gene TRBV20-1; possibly TRBD2 for D (6 bases). CDR1 is DFQATT and CDR2 is SNEGSKA in the germline V gene (reference sequence). V dropped 6 bases and J dropped 4 bases, with 16 bases sitting between them. The CDR3 covers 13 residues.